Listed below are T cell receptor beta chains from one sample, sequenced in a study of T cell repertoires in cytomegalovirus infection. TCRdb processed the reads anew with MiXCR; each CDR3 protein has one entry. In the table there are hundreds of thousands of distinct CDR3 sequences, around 35% of which are singletons. What these receptors recognize is not known. This specimen consisted of cultured PBMCs, obtained from culture after CMV antigen stimulation. The receptors shown here come from a human donor in good health (CMV status not recorded). Some clones in this sample may be carry-over from other donors' samples. The CDR3 runs from the conserved cysteine through the conserved F or W. The order of the fields is D gene, V gene, clone size, J gene, CDR3 protein, CDR3 DNA. A D gene is named only where the DNA matches it firmly. A row's size may be missing; if present it is once, few, many or a size class.

TRBD1	TRBV28	NA	TRBJ1-5	CASSLGQGLGQPQHF	TGTGCCAGCAGTTTAGGACAGGGACTGGGTCAGCCCCAGCATTTT
TRBD1	TRBV12-3/TRBV12-4	NA	TRBJ1-2	CASSLNPGGTYGYTF	TGTGCCAGCAGTTTAAATCCAGGGGGAACCTATGGCTACACCTTC
TRBD1	TRBV10-3	NA	TRBJ2-2	CAILGQEVGGELFF	TGTGCCATCTTGGGACAGGAGGTGGGCGGGGAGCTGTTTTTT
NA	TRBV5-6	NA	TRBJ1-5	CASSLDQPGGGNNQPQHF	TGTGCCAGCAGCTTGGACCAGCCCGGCGGGGGTAACAATCAGCCCCAGCATTTT
NA	TRBV2	NA	TRBJ2-2	CASSVQQTNTGELFF	TGTGCCAGCAGTGTACAGCAAACGAACACCGGGGAGCTGTTTTTT
NA	TRBV29-1	NA	TRBJ2-6	CSVLYRAGAGANVLTF	TGCAGCGTTCTTTACAGGGCGGGCGCTGGGGCCAACGTCCTGACTTTC
NA	TRBV7-2	few	TRBJ2-7	CASSFKQATSYEQYF	TGTGCCAGCAGCTTTAAACAGGCGACCTCCTACGAGCAGTACTTC
NA	TRBV12-3/TRBV12-4	NA	TRBJ2-5	CASSSRVGETQYF	TGTGCCAGCAGTTCCAGGGTAGGAGAGACCCAGTACTTC
NA	TRBV11-2	NA	TRBJ1-1	CASSDWESLWEDTEAFF	TGTGCCAGCAGCGACTGGGAGAGCCTATGGGAGGACACTGAAGCTTTCTTT
TRBD2	TRBV7-2	many	TRBJ2-5	CASSPGLAGAETQYF	TGTGCCAGCAGCCCTGGACTAGCGGGAGCGGAGACCCAGTACTTC
TRBD1	TRBV5-1	NA	TRBJ2-7	CASSSPAGTGFSSYEQYF	TGCGCCAGCAGCTCTCCCGCCGGGACAGGCTTTAGCTCCTACGAGCAGTACTTC
NA	TRBV18	NA	TRBJ2-5	CASSPPELRGSQYF	TGTGCCAGCTCACCACCGGAACTGAGGGGGTCCCAGTACTTC
NA	TRBV15	NA	TRBJ1-5	CATSRESGGIKGNQPQHF	TGTGCCACCAGCAGAGAGTCTGGCGGGATTAAAGGCAATCAGCCCCAGCATTTT
TRBD1	TRBV7-2	NA	TRBJ1-5	CASSLEVGTGGQPQHF	TGTGCCAGCAGCTTAGAAGTTGGGACAGGGGGGCAGCCCCAGCATTTT
NA	TRBV12-3/TRBV12-4	few	TRBJ2-1	CASSPPPGFGHNEQFF	TGTGCCAGCAGTCCACCCCCCGGATTCGGACACAATGAGCAGTTCTTC
TRBD2	TRBV6-1	few	TRBJ2-1	CASSATASGSRNEQFF	TGTGCCAGCAGTGCTACAGCTAGCGGGAGTCGTAATGAGCAGTTCTTC
NA	TRBV11-2	NA	TRBJ2-5	CASSSPETAMETQYF	TGTGCCAGCAGCTCCCCCGAGACAGCCATGGAGACCCAGTACTTC
NA	TRBV7-3	few	TRBJ2-1	CASSSMSGYNEQFF	TGTGCCAGCAGCTCCATGAGCGGCTACAATGAGCAGTTCTTC
NA	TRBV20-1	NA	TRBJ1-2	CSASLTQMNYGYTF	TGCAGTGCTAGCCTCACACAGATGAACTATGGCTACACCTTC
NA	TRBV12-3/TRBV12-4	NA	TRBJ2-1	CASSLIGGINEQFF	TGTGCCAGCAGTCTAATAGGGGGAATCAATGAGCAGTTCTTC
NA	TRBV10-3	few	TRBJ1-2	CAITPGVIYGYTF	TGTGCCATCACACCAGGGGTTATCTATGGCTACACCTTC
NA	TRBV5-1	once	TRBJ2-5	CASSLGHKGVETQYF	TGCGCCAGCAGCCTAGGACACAAAGGGGTAGAGACCCAGTACTTC
NA	TRBV6-8	NA	TRBJ2-5	CATKRDNVRETQYF	TGTGCCACAAAAAGGGATAACGTCCGAGAGACCCAGTACTTC
TRBD2	TRBV4-1	few	TRBJ2-7	CASRRLAGVAIYEQYF	TGCGCCAGCAGGAGACTAGCGGGAGTCGCCATCTACGAGCAGTACTTC
NA	TRBV9	NA	TRBJ2-3	CASSARGTYTDTQYF	TGTGCCAGCAGCGCCCGCGGGACCTACACAGATACGCAGTATTTT
NA	TRBV2	few	TRBJ1-5	CASSVRRQGGQPQHF	TGTGCCAGCAGTGTACGGAGGCAGGGTGGTCAGCCCCAGCATTTT
NA	TRBV7-2	many	TRBJ1-4	CASSGVLKNEKLFF	TGTGCCAGCAGCGGCGTATTGAAGAATGAAAAACTGTTTTTT
TRBD2	TRBV7-2	NA	TRBJ2-1	CASSLVAGGPNNEQFF	TGTGCCAGCAGCTTAGTGGCGGGAGGGCCGAACAATGAGCAGTTCTTC
NA	TRBV20-1	NA	TRBJ1-1	CSARGRLMNTEAFF	TGCAGTGCTAGAGGGCGCCTGATGAACACTGAAGCTTTCTTT
NA	TRBV30	once	TRBJ1-6	CAWSVLGGRNSPLHF	TGTGCCTGGAGTGTCCTAGGGGGTAGGAATTCACCCCTCCACTTT
TRBD1	TRBV4-3	few	TRBJ2-3	CASSLGRTGLDTQYF	TGCGCCAGCAGCCTAGGCCGGACAGGACTAGATACGCAGTATTTT
TRBD2	TRBV29-1	NA	TRBJ2-1	CSVVYFSGESSYNEQFF	TGCAGCGTTGTGTATTTTAGCGGGGAAAGCTCCTACAATGAGCAGTTCTTC
NA	TRBV5-1	few	TRBJ1-6	CASSLEGFRYSPLHF	TGCGCCAGCAGCTTGGAGGGATTTAGGTATTCACCCCTCCACTTT
TRBD1	TRBV12-3/TRBV12-4	once	TRBJ1-5	CASSSPGQVKGQPQHF	TGTGCCAGCAGCTCCCCGGGACAGGTTAAAGGTCAGCCCCAGCATTTT
TRBD2	TRBV27	NA	TRBJ2-3	CASSLLLAGVFLTDTQYF	TGTGCCAGCAGTTTATTACTAGCGGGAGTTTTCCTCACAGATACGCAGTATTTT
NA	TRBV7-2	NA	TRBJ1-1	CASSGGLDTEAFF	TGTGCCAGCAGCGGGGGGTTGGACACTGAAGCTTTCTTT
TRBD1	TRBV6-6	few	TRBJ1-3	CASSYDTGGPPSGNTIYF	TGTGCCAGCAGTTACGACACAGGGGGCCCACCCTCTGGAAACACCATATATTTT
NA	TRBV7-9	NA	TRBJ2-3	CASRLVLSINSTDTQYF	TGTGCCAGCAGGCTTGTACTTTCGATAAATAGCACAGATACGCAGTATTTT
NA	TRBV7-3	NA	TRBJ2-3	CASLGQRSPKADTQYF	TGTGCCTCCCTGGGGCAGCGGTCTCCAAAAGCCGATACGCAGTATTTT
NA	TRBV20-1	NA	TRBJ1-5	CSARRRADNQPQHF	TGCAGTGCTAGGCGAAGGGCCGACAATCAGCCCCAGCATTTT
TRBD2	TRBV6-2/TRBV6-3	NA	TRBJ2-3	CASSRERGSTDTQYF	TGTGCCAGCAGTCGGGAGCGGGGCAGCACAGATACGCAGTATTTT
TRBD2	TRBV27	NA	TRBJ2-5	CASSPSGRRAETQYF	TGTGCCAGCAGTCCTAGCGGGAGACGAGCAGAGACCCAGTACTTC
TRBD2	TRBV9	NA	TRBJ2-1	CASSPSWASGGYNEQFF	TGTGCCAGCAGCCCATCCTGGGCTAGCGGGGGCTACAATGAGCAGTTCTTC
NA	TRBV19	NA	TRBJ1-5	CASSIGGAWNQPQHF	TGTGCCAGTAGTATTGGGGGGGCATGGAATCAGCCCCAGCATTTT
TRBD1	TRBV7-6	NA	TRBJ2-3	CASSPQGARTDTQYF	TGTGCTAGCAGCCCACAGGGGGCCCGCACAGATACGCAGTATTTT
NA	TRBV7-6	few	TRBJ2-2	CASKESSNTGELFF	TGTGCCAGCAAAGAATCCTCTAACACCGGGGAGCTGTTTTTT